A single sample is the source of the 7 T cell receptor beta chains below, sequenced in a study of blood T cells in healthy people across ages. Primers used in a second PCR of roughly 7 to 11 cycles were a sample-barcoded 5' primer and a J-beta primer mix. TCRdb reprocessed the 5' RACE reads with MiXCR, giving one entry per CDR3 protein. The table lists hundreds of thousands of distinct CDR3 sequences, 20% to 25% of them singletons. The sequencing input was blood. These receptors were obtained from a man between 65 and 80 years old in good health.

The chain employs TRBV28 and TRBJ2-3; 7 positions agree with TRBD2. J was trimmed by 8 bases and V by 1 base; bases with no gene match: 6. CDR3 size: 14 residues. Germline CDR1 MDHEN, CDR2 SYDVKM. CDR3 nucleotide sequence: TGTGCCAGCAGTTTATCGACCGCGGGAGCTACGCAGTATTTT. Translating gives CASSLSTAGATQYF.

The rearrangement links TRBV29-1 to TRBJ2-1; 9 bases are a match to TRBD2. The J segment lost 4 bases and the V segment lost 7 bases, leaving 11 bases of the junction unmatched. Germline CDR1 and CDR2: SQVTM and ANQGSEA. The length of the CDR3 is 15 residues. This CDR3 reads CSALGGREGYNEQFF. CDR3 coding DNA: TGCAGCGCCCTAGGAGGGCGGGAGGGTTACAATGAGCAGTTCTTC.

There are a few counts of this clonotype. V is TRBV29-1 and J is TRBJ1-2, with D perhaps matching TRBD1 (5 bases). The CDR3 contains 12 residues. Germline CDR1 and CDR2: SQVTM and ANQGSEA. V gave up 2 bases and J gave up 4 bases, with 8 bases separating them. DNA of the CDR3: TGCAGCGTTGAAACAGGCCTCTATGGCTACACCTTC. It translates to CSVETGLYGYTF.

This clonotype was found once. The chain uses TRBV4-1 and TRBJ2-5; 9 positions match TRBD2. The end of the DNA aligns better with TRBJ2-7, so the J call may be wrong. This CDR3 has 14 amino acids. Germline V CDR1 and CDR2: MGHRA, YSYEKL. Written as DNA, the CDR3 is TGCGCCAGCAGCCCTTCCCAGCGGGGGGACGAGCAGTACTTC. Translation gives CASSPSQRGDEQYF.

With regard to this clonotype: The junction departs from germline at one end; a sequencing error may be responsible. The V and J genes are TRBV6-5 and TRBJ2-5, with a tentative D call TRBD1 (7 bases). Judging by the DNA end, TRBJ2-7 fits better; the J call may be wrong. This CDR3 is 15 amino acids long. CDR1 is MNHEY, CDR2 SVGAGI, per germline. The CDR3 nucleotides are TGTACCAGCAGGACTACGGGACAGAGTGGATACGAGCAGTACTTC. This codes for CTSRTTGQSGYEQYF.

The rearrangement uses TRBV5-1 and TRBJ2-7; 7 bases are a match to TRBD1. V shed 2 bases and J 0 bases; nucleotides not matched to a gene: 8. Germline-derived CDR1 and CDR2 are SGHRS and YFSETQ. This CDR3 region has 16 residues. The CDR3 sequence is CASSLLAQGNSYEQYF. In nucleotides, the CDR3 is TGCGCCAGCAGCTTACTCGCACAGGGGAACTCCTACGAGCAGTACTTC.

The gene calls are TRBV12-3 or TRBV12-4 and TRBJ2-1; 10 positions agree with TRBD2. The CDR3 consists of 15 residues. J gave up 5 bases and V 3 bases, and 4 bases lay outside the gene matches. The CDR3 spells CASSFGLADNNEQFF. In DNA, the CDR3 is TGTGCCAGCAGTTTCGGACTAGCGGACAACAATGAGCAGTTCTTC.